The source of this TCR beta chain is a study of blood T cell repertoires in COVID-19 (dated by TCRdb to the early 2020s). Regarding the complete study: The collaborator samples originated in the United States, Italy and Spain and spanned the acute and convalescent phases of COVID-19. The material from the prospective study consisted of cDNA or gDNA derived from T cells, B-cell-depleted T cells, or PBMCs. Subjects who had been exposed to COVID-19, were actively infected with it, or had recovered from it provided the deeply sampled blood TCRbeta repertoires that made up the dataset. The repertoires were released in a freely available public database meant as a resource for research on the immune response to SARS-CoV-2. The samples were drawn from the first 160 participants of the ongoing ImmuneRACE study and from under 1,500 subjects provided by 6 global collaborators. Sample metadata almost always included a de-identified subject ID, COVID-19 status, age in years and sex. Where available, HLA class I and class II types were obtained from metadata supplied by the sample provider rather than from assay-based typing. Beyond this particular receptor, the publication reports: The quantity of clinical and demographic metadata differed by source and by participant and was supplied without curation.

Each collaborating institution followed its own protocols to collect whole blood in K2EDTA tubes. Collaborator samples were shipped for TCRbeta analysis as frozen whole blood, isolated PBMCs, or DNA extracted from either sample type. Trimming takes 5 bases off V and 2 bases off J; junction bases not matched to a gene: 6. The germline V gene specifies SGHVS as CDR1 and FNYEAQ as CDR2. Counted from cysteine to phenylalanine, this CDR3 has 14 amino acids. The kept DNA is CDR3 alone, 42 bases in frame from the first base. This clone was seen more than once but under ten times. The antigen it recognizes is unknown. No qualities accompany the bases; no much larger clone lies one base away. TCRbeta CDR3 regions were amplified from genomic DNA using the immunoSEQ Assay, a bias-controlled multiplex PCR. The study's own analysis went as follows. The number of nucleated cells in each sample was estimated by amplification of reference gene primers within the assay. To quantify the absolute abundance of each unique TCRbeta CDR3 rearrangement, sequence reads were collapsed and filtered. Productive Simpson clonality was computed per sample as the square root of Simpson's diversity index over productive rearrangements. The source is immuneACCESS, and TCRdb retained only in-frame sequences with V and J called. Part of the clones is not carried over; for the studies checked, unresolved V genes explain less than half of this, and the remainder is unexplained. From that table come the V and J calls and clone size; the DNA was used to work out D and trimming. This sample lists tens of thousands of clones; roughly 80% were detected once. The ten largest clones represent approximately 14% of the sample.

Sequenced input: peripheral blood. Rearrangement joined TRBV7-6 to TRBJ2-7; TRBD1 aligns with 7 central bases. This clonotype originated in a human donor with acute or convalescent COVID-19. The donor label of this sample is uncertain. The DNA reads as follows: TGTGCCAGCAGCCCCACTGGGACAGCCTACGAGCAGTACTTC. Translated, this is CASSPTGTAYEQYF.